This T cell receptor (beta chain) is drawn from a study of yellow fever vaccine responses in identical twins. This clonotype was seen once. The antigen remains unidentified. Findings of the study overall: As reported, the vaccine T cell response of twins seemed partly convergent and partly personalized.

MiXCR, applied by TCRdb to the RT-PCR reads, yields one record per CDR3 protein. The sample yields approximately 33,000 distinct CDR3 sequences, roughly 60% seen once. The ends were cut back, 3 bases at V and 5 bases at J, with 10 bases in the middle. Germline CDR1 and CDR2: KGHSH and LQKENI. CDR3 length equals 13 residues. This clonotype was sampled from a woman aged 18-29 years who received the yellow fever vaccine. The starting material was T cells from blood (PBMCs), unsorted or a sorted subset (not recorded which), obtained before or after yellow fever vaccination (not recorded which). The chain is built from TRBV18 and TRBJ2-5; TRBD2 might be the D (6 bases). CDR3 loop: CASSPGLSETQYF. CDR3 nucleotide sequence: TGTGCCAGCTCACCGGGACTTTCGGAGACCCAGTACTTC.